This T cell receptor (beta chain) was obtained from a study of shared clonotypes between healthy human individuals (dated by TCRdb to the early 2020s). Concerning the study at large: A few men and a couple of women, aged 18 to 49 years, made up the cohort. For each donor, CD4 naive and CD4 memory were each given three plates, CD8 naive was given two plates, and CD8 memory was given one plate. To estimate repertoire size and how much clonotype sharing occurs between individuals, the study deeply sequenced the blood TCR repertoires of 4 to 6 healthy adults. To increase sequencing depth and limit assay-specific biases, TCR repertoire library preparation and sequencing were carried out by different laboratories using diverse techniques. Leukapheresis yielded between about 0.9 and 10 billion PBMCs per donor. Broad study findings and their caveats: Even with the large sequencing depth, rarefaction of the sorted-subset datasets indicated that sequencing was incomplete. Based on pairwise subsampling, the degree of clonotype sharing among donors was expected to be affected by sequencing depth. Sampling was limited to blood, and TCR repertoires in tissue likely differ from TCR repertoires in blood. Naive subsets generally had larger estimated clonotype richness than memory subsets. Higher generation probabilities were observed for clonotypes shared by all four sorted-subset donors than for non-shared clonotypes. Because the study included only a small number of donors, the genetic and exposure-history diversity represented was limited. Sharing across a handful of donors was observed for approximately 5% of naive CD4, 3% to 3.5% of naive CD8, about 2.3% of memory CD4, and roughly 0.4% of memory CD8 clonotypes.

Using the deep immunoSEQ assay, multiplex PCR amplified TCR CDR3 regions from genomic DNA. Extracted genomic DNA from each cell subset was distributed evenly across all wells of several immunoSEQ 96-well plates, and each plate was treated as a replicate. For sorted subsets, around 200 ng genomic DNA, equal to tens of thousands of T cell genomes, was loaded into each replicate PCR. Purified libraries were measured with a Qubit 3.0 fluorometer, size-checked on a Bioanalyzer 2100, and measured again with the KAPA Library Quantification kit. A separate single-read 150-cycle Illumina NextSeq 550 flow cell was used to sequence each immunoSEQ 96-well plate. The paper's data handling went like this. Because only junctional sequences without quality scores were contained in the immunoSEQ output, filtering matching that applied to full-length reads could not be performed. To assign V/J genes and CDR3, sequences were annotated using PyIR, a Python wrapper for IgBLAST v1.9, with IMGT germline references. Any read was removed if the V/J assignment was weak (E-value above 1e-6), the CDR3 was missing, or the read contained stop codons, out-of-frame junctions, or ambiguous translated residues. V3J clonotypes were defined as sequences sharing an identical inferred V gene, J gene, and CDR3 amino acid sequence. Percentage overlap between repertoires was calculated by dividing the number of shared unique clonotypes by the size of the smaller repertoire. Richness of each repertoire was evaluated using RTK rarefaction, the Chao1 estimator, and Recon v2.1 estimates of unobserved clonotypes. OLGA was used to compute generation probabilities for all TCRbeta clonotypes that the gDNA method yielded from several donors. TCRdb holds this immuneACCESS table with in-frame rearrangements only. Some clones are missing; in checked studies, unresolved V genes explain under half, and the rest has no known cause. V, J and clone size are taken as reported in that table, and D and trimming were inferred from the DNA itself. The table for this sample lists more than 550,000 clones; about two thirds of them were counted only once. The ten largest clones capture more than 1.5% of the sample.

Worth noting for this clone: No antigen is known for it. The input lacks base qualities; no much larger clone sits a single base away.

V lost 9 bases and J lost 2 bases; the stretch between them is 13 bases long. Based on the germline V gene (reference sequence), the CDR1 and CDR2 sequences are SEHNR and FQNEAQ. Spanning cysteine to phenylalanine, the CDR3 consists of 14 amino acids. Only CDR3 DNA is held: 42 bases, read in frame from base 1. Healthy HIV-negative adults with no recently reported acute infections or vaccinations were included as donors. Every donor was a Caucasian adult residing in Nashville, Tennessee, USA. CD4+ T cells were enriched by magnetic negative selection; naive cells were then positively selected on CD45RA, and the negative fraction formed the memory subset. After blood collection by leukapheresis, PBMCs were isolated using Ficoll-Histopaque density gradient centrifugation and then cryopreserved in the vapor phase of liquid nitrogen. Analytical flow cytometry was used to check the purity and quantity of each magnetically sorted T cell population. Genomic DNA was isolated from each sorted fraction and quantified by UV absorbance on a Nanodrop 2000c.

This clonotype originated in a woman aged 25 to 39 in good health. Sequencing used memory CD4+ T cells sorted from blood. The cell subset or site tag for this specimen amounts to: CD45RA-negative fraction. Recombination linked TRBV7-9 to TRBJ2-2; a weak D assignment points to TRBD2 (6 bases agree). The bases read TGTGCCAGACTAGCCGACGTAAACACCGGGGAGCTGTTTTTT. This encodes CARLADVNTGELFF.